The clone carrying this TCR beta chain was counted many times. This specimen belongs to a study of blood T cells in healthy people across ages. The second PCR ran about 6 to 12 cycles with a sample-barcoded 5' primer and J-beta primers. MiXCR was run by TCRdb on the 5' RACE reads, yielding one entry per CDR3 protein. The sample lists 800,000 or so distinct CDR3 sequences; roughly 25% were seen once. V lost 1 base to trimming and J lost 9 bases, with 7 bases between them. Germline CDR1 SGHAT, CDR2 FQNNGV. CDR3 length: 12 amino acids. The same data also contributed to another study, on T cells of mothers and their children.

Sequencing used blood. This TCR came from a boy between 10 and 17 years old in good health. J is TRBJ2-1 and V is TRBV11-2, with D perhaps TRBD2 (5 bases). The CDR3 DNA sequence: TGTGCCAGCAGCTTAGCGGGAAGTGAGCAGTTCTTC. Translation: CASSLAGSEQFF.